This T cell receptor beta chain came from a study of molecular identifiers for immune sequencing clone quantification. Study-wide findings and caveats: Even with roughly 1 million naive cells present, spiked Jurkat TCR RNA from one cell was reportedly detectable.

Trimming shortened V by 4 bases and J by 0 bases, and 15 bases separated the two germline ends. This CDR3 has 17 residues. From 20,000 to 1,000,000 sorted cells, naive CD8 libraries were generated with 10%, 30% or 50% RNA. Naive CD8 T cells, phenotype CD8+CD4-CCR7+CD45RA+, were sorted. This clonotype showed up many times. As yet, its antigen is unknown. As previously described, bulk TCR libraries were made using listed TCR primers. TCRdb passed the PCR reads through MiXCR, listing each CDR3 protein once. The repertoire holds about 510,000 distinct CDR3 sequences, 20% to 25% seen once, with roughly 0.81% in the top ten.

The chain links TRBV12-3 or TRBV12-4 to TRBJ1-4, with a tentative D call TRBD1 (5 bases). Input material: naive CD8+ T cells from blood, with Jurkat cell RNA spiked in. Subset of the sample: FACS-sorted CD8+CD4-CCR7+CD45RA+ naive T cells. The clonotype was recovered from a human donor in good health. Some libraries in this study had Jurkat cell RNA spiked in. CDR3 nucleotides: TGTGCCAGCAGTTCAGGAGGGGAGGTTGCAACTAATGAAAAACTGTTTTTT. This gives the protein CASSSGGEVATNEKLFF.